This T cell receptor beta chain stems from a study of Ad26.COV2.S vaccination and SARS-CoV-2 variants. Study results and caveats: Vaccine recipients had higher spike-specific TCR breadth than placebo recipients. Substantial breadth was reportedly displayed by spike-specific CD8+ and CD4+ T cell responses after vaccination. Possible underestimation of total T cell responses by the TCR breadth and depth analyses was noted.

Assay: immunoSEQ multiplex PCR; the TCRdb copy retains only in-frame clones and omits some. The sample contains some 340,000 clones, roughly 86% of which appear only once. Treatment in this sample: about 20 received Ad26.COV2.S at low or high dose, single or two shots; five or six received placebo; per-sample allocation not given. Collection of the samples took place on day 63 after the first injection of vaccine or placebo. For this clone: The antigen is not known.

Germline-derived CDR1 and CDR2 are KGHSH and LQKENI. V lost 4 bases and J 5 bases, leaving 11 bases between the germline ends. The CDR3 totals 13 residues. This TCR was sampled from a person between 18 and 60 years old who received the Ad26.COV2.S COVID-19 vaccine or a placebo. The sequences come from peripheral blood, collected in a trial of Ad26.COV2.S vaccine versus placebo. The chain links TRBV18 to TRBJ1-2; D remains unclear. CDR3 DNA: TGTGCCAGCTCACTGGGTTACGGGTATGGCTACACCTTC. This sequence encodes CASSLGYGYGYTF.